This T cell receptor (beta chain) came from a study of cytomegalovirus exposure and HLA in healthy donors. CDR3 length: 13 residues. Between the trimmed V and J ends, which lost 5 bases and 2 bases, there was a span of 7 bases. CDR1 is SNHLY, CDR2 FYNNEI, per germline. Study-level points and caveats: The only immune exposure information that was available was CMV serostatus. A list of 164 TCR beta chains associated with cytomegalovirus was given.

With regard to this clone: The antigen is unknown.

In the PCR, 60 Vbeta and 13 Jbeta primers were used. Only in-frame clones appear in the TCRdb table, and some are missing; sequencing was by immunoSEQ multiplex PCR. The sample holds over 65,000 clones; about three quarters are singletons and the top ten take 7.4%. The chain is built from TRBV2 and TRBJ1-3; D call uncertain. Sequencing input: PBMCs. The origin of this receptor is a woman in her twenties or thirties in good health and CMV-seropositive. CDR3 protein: CASSPGAGNTIYF. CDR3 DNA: TGTGCCAGCAGTCCCGGGGCTGGAAACACCATATATTTT.